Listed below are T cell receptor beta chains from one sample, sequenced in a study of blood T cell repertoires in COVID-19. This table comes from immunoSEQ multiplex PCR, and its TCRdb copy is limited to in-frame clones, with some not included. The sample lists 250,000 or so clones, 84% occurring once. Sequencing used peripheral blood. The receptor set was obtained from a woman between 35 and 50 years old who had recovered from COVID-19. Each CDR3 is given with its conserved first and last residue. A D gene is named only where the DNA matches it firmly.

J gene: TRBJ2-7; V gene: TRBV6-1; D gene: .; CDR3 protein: CASSEKGYEQYF
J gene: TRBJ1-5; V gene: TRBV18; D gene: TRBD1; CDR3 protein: CASSPPNQGGGQPQHF
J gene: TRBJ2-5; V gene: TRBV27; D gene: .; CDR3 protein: CASSLTAGAGGETQYF
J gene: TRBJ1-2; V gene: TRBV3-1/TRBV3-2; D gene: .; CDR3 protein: CASSPRVQPNYGYTF
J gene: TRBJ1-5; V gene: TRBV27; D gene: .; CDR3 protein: CASSPLPPQPQHF
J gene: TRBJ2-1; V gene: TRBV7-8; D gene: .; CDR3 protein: CASRINRGGAYNEQFF
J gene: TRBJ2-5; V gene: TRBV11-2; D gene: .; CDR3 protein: CASSLGLEGTQYF
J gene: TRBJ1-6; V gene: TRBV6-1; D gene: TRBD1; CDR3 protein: CASSEQQGSSYNSPLHF
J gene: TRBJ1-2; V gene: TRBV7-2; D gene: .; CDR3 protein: CASTWGRAGYTF
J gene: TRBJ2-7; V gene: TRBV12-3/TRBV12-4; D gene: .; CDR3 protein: CASSFRVYEQYF
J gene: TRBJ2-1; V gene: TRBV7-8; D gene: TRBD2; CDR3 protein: CASSFLNSGLYNEQFF
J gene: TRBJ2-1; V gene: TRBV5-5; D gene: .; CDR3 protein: CASSLTGEASYNEQFF
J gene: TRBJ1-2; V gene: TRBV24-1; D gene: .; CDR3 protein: CATSEGRGHVYGYTF